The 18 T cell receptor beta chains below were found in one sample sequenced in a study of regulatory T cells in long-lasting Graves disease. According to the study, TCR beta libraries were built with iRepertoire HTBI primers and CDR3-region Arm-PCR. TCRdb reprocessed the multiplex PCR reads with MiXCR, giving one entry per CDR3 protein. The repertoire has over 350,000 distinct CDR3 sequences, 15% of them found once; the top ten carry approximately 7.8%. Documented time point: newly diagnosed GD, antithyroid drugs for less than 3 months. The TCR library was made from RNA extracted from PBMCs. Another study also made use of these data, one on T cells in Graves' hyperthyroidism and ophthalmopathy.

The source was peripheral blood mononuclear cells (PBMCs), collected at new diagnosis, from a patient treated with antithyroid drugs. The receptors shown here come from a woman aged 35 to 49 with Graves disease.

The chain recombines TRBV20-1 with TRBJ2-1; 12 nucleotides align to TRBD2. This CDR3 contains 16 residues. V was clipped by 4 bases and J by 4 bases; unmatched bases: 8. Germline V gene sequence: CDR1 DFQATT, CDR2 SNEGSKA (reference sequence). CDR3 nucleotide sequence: TGCAGTGCTATAAGGTGGGGGACTAGCGGGTACAATGAGCAGTTCTTC. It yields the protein CSAIRWGTSGYNEQFF.

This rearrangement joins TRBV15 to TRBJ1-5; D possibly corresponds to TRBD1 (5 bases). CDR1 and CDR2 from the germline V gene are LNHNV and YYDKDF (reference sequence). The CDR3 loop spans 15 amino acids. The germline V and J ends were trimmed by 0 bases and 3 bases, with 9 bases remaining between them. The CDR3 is CATSRDKGVNQPQHF. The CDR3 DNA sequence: TGTGCCACCAGCAGAGATAAAGGGGTCAATCAGCCCCAGCATTTT.

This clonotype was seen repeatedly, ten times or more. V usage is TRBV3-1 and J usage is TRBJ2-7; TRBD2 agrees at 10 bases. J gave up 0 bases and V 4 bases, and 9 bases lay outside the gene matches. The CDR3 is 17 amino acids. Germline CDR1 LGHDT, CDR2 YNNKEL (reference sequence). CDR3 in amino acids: CASSPRASGRLSYEQYF. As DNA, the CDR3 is TGTGCCAGCAGCCCCCGTGCTAGCGGGAGACTCTCCTACGAGCAGTACTTC.

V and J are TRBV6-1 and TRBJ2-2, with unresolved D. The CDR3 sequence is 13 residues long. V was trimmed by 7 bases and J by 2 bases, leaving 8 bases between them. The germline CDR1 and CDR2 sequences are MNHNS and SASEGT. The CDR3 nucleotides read TGTGCCAGCAAAAACGAAAACACCGGGGAGCTGTTTTTT. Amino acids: CASKNENTGELFF.

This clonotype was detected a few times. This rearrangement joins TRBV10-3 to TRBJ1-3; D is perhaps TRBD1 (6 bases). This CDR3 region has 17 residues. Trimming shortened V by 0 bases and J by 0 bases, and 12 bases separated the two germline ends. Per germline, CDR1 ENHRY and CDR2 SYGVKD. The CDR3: CAISESQRQASGNTIYF. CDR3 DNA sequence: TGTGCCATCAGTGAGTCGCAGAGACAGGCCTCTGGAAACACCATATATTTT.

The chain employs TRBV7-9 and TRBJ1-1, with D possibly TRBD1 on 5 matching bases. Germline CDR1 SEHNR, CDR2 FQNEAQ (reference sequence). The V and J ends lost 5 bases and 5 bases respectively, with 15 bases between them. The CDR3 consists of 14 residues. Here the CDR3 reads CASSPARDGTEAFF. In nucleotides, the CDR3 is TGTGCCAGCAGCCCGGCTCGGGACGGGACTGAAGCTTTCTTT.

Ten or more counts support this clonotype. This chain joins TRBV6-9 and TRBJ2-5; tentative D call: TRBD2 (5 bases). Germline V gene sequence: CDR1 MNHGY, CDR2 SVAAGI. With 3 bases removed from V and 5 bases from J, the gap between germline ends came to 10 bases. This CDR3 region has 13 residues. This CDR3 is CASSYSWRETQYF. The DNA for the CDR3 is TGTGCCAGCAGTTACTCTTGGAGGGAGACCCAGTACTTC.

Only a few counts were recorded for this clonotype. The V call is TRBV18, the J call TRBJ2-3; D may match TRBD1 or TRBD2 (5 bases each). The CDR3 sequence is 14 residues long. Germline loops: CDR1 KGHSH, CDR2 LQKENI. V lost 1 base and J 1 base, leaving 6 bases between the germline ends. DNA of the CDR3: TGTGCCAGCTCACCACTGGGGGGCACAGATACGCAGTATTTT. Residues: CASSPLGGTDTQYF.

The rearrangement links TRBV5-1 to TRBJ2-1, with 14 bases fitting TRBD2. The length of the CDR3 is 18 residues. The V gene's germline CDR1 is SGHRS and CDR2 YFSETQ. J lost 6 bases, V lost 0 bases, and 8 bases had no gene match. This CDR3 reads CASSLARGLAGASNEQFF. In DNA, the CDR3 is TGCGCCAGCAGCTTGGCCCGGGGACTAGCGGGAGCCTCCAATGAGCAGTTCTTC.

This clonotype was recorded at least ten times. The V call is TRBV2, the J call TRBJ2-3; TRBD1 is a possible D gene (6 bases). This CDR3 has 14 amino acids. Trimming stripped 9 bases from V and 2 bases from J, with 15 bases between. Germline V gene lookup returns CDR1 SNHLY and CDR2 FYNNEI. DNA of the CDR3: TGTGCCAGTTCATCTGGGGGCGCCACAGATACGCAGTATTTT. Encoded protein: CASSSGGATDTQYF.

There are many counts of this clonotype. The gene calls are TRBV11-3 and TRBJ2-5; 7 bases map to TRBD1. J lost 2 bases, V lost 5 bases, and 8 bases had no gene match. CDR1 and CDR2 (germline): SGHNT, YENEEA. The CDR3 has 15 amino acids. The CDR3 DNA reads TGTGCCAGCAGCGACCGGGACAGCTTACAAGAGACCCAGTACTTC. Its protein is CASSDRDSLQETQYF.

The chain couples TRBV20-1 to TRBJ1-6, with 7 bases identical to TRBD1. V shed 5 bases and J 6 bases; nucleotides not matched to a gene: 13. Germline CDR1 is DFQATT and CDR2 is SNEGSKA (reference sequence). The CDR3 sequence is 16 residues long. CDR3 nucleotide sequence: TGCAGTGCTCCCGACCGGGACAGAGGATTTAATTCACCCCTCCACTTT. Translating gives CSAPDRDRGFNSPLHF.

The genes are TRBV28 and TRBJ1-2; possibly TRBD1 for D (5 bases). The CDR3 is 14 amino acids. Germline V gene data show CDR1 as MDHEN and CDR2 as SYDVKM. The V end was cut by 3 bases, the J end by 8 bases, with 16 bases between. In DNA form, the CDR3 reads TGTGCCAGCAGTTTGCGGGGCCCCCAGCGGGGCTACACCTTC. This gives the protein CASSLRGPQRGYTF.

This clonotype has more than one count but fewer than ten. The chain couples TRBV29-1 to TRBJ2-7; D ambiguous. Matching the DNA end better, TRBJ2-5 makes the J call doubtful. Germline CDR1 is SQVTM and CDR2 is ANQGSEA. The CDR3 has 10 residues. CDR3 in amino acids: CSVRTGTQYF. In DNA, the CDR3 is TGCAGCGTCAGAACTGGGACCCAGTACTTC.

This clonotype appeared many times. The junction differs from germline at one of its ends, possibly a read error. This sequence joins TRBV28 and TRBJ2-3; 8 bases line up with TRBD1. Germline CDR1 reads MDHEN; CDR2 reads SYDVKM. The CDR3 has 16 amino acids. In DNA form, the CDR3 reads TGTGCCAGCAGTTCCCCGGACAGGGTTGTTCCAGATACGCAGTGTTTT. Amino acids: CASSSPDRVVPDTQCF. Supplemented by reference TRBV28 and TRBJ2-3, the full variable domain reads DVKVTQSSRYLVKRTGEKVFLECVQDMDHENMFWYRQDPGLGLRLIYFSYDVKMKEKGDIPEGYSVSREKKERFSLILESASTNQTSMYLCASSSPDRVVPDTQCFGPGTRLTVL.

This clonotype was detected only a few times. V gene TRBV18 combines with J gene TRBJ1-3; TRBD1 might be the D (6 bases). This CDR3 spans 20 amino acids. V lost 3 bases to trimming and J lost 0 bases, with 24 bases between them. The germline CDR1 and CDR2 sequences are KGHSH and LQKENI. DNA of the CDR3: TGTGCCAGCTCACCTCCCGATGGGCCCCTCGGGACACCCTCTGGAAACACCATATATTTT. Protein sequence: CASSPPDGPLGTPSGNTIYF.

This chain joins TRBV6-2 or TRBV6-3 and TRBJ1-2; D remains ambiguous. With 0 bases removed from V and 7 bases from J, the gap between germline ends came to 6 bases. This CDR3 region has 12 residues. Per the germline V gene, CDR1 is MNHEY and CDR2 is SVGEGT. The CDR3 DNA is TGTGCCAGCAGTTACTCTAACGGTGGCTACACCTTC. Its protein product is CASSYSNGGYTF.

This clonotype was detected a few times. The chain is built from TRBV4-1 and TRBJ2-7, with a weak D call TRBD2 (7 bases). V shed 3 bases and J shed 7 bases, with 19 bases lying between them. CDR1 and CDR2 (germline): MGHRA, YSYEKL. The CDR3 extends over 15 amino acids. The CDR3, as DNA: TGCGCCAGCAGCCATCCCCCTCGGGGGGCGCCTGAGCAGTACTTC. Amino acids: CASSHPPRGAPEQYF.